This TCR beta chain comes out of a study of human T cells and chemical hapten exposure. Study-level background: Mostly female patients had alopecia areata, totalis or universalis. Study-wide findings and caveats: Counts of TCRs above 1 in 1000 frequency stayed unchanged with DPC sensitization. There was a positive correlation between PT1 expanded TCR counts and patch test score.

Indicated time point: pre-sensitization, week 0. Noted treatment: therapeutic diphenylcyclopropenone sensitization with weekly scalp DPC. There are 17 residues in the CDR3. Germline V gene data show CDR1 as MNHNS and CDR2 as SASEGT. J lost 0 bases, V lost 3 bases, and 8 bases had no gene match. The study's library attached unique molecular identifiers to single cDNA molecules. TCRdb re-called the RACE reads through MiXCR, storing one row per CDR3 protein. The table includes 350,000 to 400,000 distinct CDR3 sequences, 5.1% detected once. About this clonotype: Its target is not known.

This clonotype was sampled from a woman in her forties or fifties with alopecia areata. Some clones in this sample may be carry-over from other donors' samples. The chain is built from TRBV6-1 and TRBJ1-5, with 7 nucleotides matching TRBD1. The sequences come from whole blood, collected in connection with sensitization to the hapten diphenylcyclopropenone (DPC). CDR3 coding DNA: TGTGCCAGCAGTGACTCTAAGACAGGGAATAGCAATCAGCCCCAGCATTTT. Translating it yields CASSDSKTGNSNQPQHF.